The 30 T cell receptor beta chains below come from one sample, sequenced in a study of OX40 agonist ivuxolimab in advanced cancers. Clones were read by immunoSEQ multiplex PCR, and TCRdb kept only the in-frame ones, dropping some. The repertoire holds about 80,000 clones, with roughly 94% as singletons. Here the sequenced sample was CD4+ or CD8+ T cells sorted from blood, taken in a trial of the OX40 agonist ivuxolimab. These receptor sequences come from an adult with an advanced solid tumor such as melanoma, head and neck, liver or kidney cancer.

This clone was detected once. The chain links TRBV28 to TRBJ2-7, with TRBD2 identical over 9 bases. The germline V gene has CDR1 MDHEN and CDR2 SYDVKM. The junction had 16 bases not matched to a gene; V was cut back by 6 bases and J by 4 bases. The CDR3 runs 17 residues. CDR3 sequence: CASSPPPFGSGRYEQYF. For the CDR3, the DNA is TGTGCCAGCAGCCCACCCCCATTTGGTAGCGGGAGATACGAGCAGTACTTC.

A single count supports this clone. This sequence joins TRBV6-6 and TRBJ2-1; D is unclear. V was trimmed by 2 bases and J by 5 bases, leaving 1 base between them. Per the germline V gene, CDR1 is MNHNY and CDR2 is SVGAGI (reference sequence). The CDR3 is 11 residues long. The CDR3 bases are TGTGCCAGCAGTTACCACAATGAGCAGTTCTTC. This encodes CASSYHNEQFF.

The CDR3 nucleotides read TGTGCCAGCACATTCAGTGGGGGGGCCGGCAATCAGCCCCAGCATTTT. It is translated as CASTFSGGAGNQPQHF. The chain couples TRBV6-6 to TRBJ1-5, with D possibly TRBD1 on 6 matching bases. The germline CDR1 and CDR2 sequences are MNHNY and SVGAGI (reference sequence). The CDR3 is made up of 16 amino acids. Between the trimmed V and J ends, which lost 7 bases and 2 bases, there was a span of 18 bases.

The chain couples TRBV11-3 to TRBJ2-1; 12 bases fit TRBD2. CDR3 size: 18 residues. Germline V lookup: CDR1 SGHNT, CDR2 YENEEA. The ends lost 5 bases at V and 10 bases at J; junction bases unmatched: 18. The CDR3 nucleotides are TGTGCCAGCAGCCCCTATACTAGCGGGAGGCCGCTGGCTTCAGAGCAGTTCTTC. Translating it yields CASSPYTSGRPLASEQFF.

This chain uses TRBV4-1 with TRBJ1-1; D is unclear. Germline assignment: CDR1 MGHRA and CDR2 YSYEKL. The CDR3 is made up of 17 amino acids. With 1 base removed from V and 1 base from J, the gap between germline ends came to 16 bases. The CDR3: CASSQGTDTAKNTEAFF. CDR3 DNA sequence: TGCGCCAGCAGCCAAGGGACGGATACAGCAAAGAACACTGAAGCTTTCTTT.

The chain employs TRBV27 and TRBJ2-3; 7 bases match TRBD2. Per the germline V gene, CDR1 is MNHEY and CDR2 is SMNVEV (reference sequence). This CDR3 has 14 residues. The junction had 5 bases not matched to a gene; V was cut back by 4 bases and J by 4 bases. The CDR3 is CASSSIAGADTQYF. CDR3 sequence (DNA): TGTGCCAGCAGTTCGATCGCGGGAGCAGATACGCAGTATTTT.

This chain joins TRBV7-9 and TRBJ2-1; TRBD1 might be the D (5 bases). The germline CDR1 and CDR2 sequences are SEHNR and FQNEAQ (reference sequence). The CDR3 totals 15 residues. Trimming stripped 1 base from V and 4 bases from J, with 11 bases between. The CDR3 loop reads CASSLVREGYNEQFF. The DNA of the CDR3 is TGTGCCAGCAGCTTAGTCAGGGAAGGGTACAATGAGCAGTTCTTC.

This clone was detected only once. The chain is built from TRBV10-3 and TRBJ1-2, with a tentative D call TRBD1 (5 bases). With 0 bases removed from V and 2 bases from J, the gap between germline ends came to 7 bases. The CDR3 loop spans 14 amino acids. Germline CDR1 ENHRY, CDR2 SYGVKD. Here the CDR3 DNA reads TGTGCCATCAGTGAGTCATACAGGAACTATGGCTACACCTTC. Amino acid sequence: CAISESYRNYGYTF.

The rearrangement joins TRBV10-1 to TRBJ2-7, with 9 nucleotides matching TRBD1. With 11 bases clipped from V and 6 bases from J, the junction kept 5 bases outside the gene matches. CDR3 length: 11 residues. The V gene's germline CDR1 is WNHNN and CDR2 SYGVQD (reference sequence). In DNA form, the CDR3 reads TGCGCCGGTACAGGGGGCGGCGAGCAGTACTTC. Amino acids: CAGTGGGEQYF.

The chain links TRBV9 to TRBJ1-2; D is undetermined. Germline V gives CDR1 SGDLS, CDR2 YYNGEE. The CDR3 is made up of 11 amino acids. Trimming shortened V by 3 bases and J by 7 bases, and 7 bases separated the two germline ends. CDR3 loop: CASSALGGYTF. CDR3 nucleotide sequence: TGTGCCAGCAGCGCATTAGGTGGCTACACCTTC.

V usage is TRBV7-9 and J usage is TRBJ1-3; TRBD1 might be the D (6 bases). V lost 4 bases and J lost 0, with 10 bases in between. The CDR3 spans 15 residues. Germline CDR1 is SEHNR and CDR2 is FQNEAQ (reference sequence). The DNA of the CDR3 is TGTGCCAGCAGCTCTCGGGACACCTCTGGAAACACCATATATTTT. It yields the protein CASSSRDTSGNTIYF.

The chain combines TRBV6-5 with TRBJ2-7; the D gene could be TRBD1 or TRBD2 (5 bases each). V shed 5 bases and J shed 2 bases, with 16 bases lying between them. Germline V gene sequence: CDR1 MNHEY, CDR2 SVGAGI. The CDR3 is 15 residues long. CDR3 in amino acids: CASSPTGTPAYEQYF. The CDR3 DNA follows: TGTGCCAGCAGTCCGACCGGGACGCCCGCCTACGAGCAGTACTTC.

V gene TRBV27 combines with J gene TRBJ2-3; 8 bases fit TRBD2. This CDR3 region has 13 residues. Germline CDR1 is MNHEY and CDR2 is SMNVEV (reference sequence). The V segment lost 7 bases and the J segment 10 bases; nucleotides outside the gene matches: 10. The CDR3 nucleotides are TGTGCCAGCACCTCCGGGACTAGTAGTGCGCAGTATTTT. Its protein product is CASTSGTSSAQYF.

The chain has TRBV9 and TRBJ2-7; D is perhaps TRBD1 (6 bases). CDR3 length: 16 residues. Trimming took off 4 bases at V and 3 bases at J, with 20 bases between the two ends. CDR1 and CDR2 from the germline V gene are SGDLS and YYNGEE. The CDR3 spells CASSPRGWDTLYEQYF. CDR3 nucleotides: TGTGCCAGCAGCCCTCGCGGGTGGGACACTCTCTACGAGCAGTACTTC.

The genes are TRBV6-5 and TRBJ1-2, with D unresolved. CDR1 and CDR2 from the germline V gene are MNHEY and SVGAGI. V lost 0 bases, J lost 2 bases, and 7 bases lay in between. The CDR3 extends over 14 amino acids. The CDR3 DNA reads as TGTGCCAGCAGTTACTCGATAGGAAACTATGGCTACACCTTC. It translates to CASSYSIGNYGYTF.

This clone was recorded only once. The rearrangement links TRBV9 to TRBJ2-3, with 7 nucleotides matching TRBD2. Germline V lookup: CDR1 SGDLS, CDR2 YYNGEE. V shed 0 bases and J 0 bases; nucleotides not matched to a gene: 4. The CDR3 runs to 16 residues. The CDR3 here is CASSVEGSGSTDTQYF. The CDR3 nucleotides read TGTGCCAGCAGCGTAGAAGGTAGCGGGAGCACAGATACGCAGTATTTT.

The V and J genes are TRBV14 and TRBJ2-1; D call uncertain. The germline V gene has CDR1 SGHDN and CDR2 FVKESK. The CDR3 is 12 residues long. Trimming removed 4 bases at V and 7 bases at J, with 8 bases between. CDR3 in DNA: TGTGCCAGCAGCCCTTCGATTAATGAGCAGTTCTTC. This sequence encodes CASSPSINEQFF. Combining the CDR3 with reference TRBV14 and TRBJ2-1 gives the whole variable domain EAGVTQFPSHSVIEKGQTVTLRCDPISGHDNLYWYRRVMGKEIKFLLHFVKESKQDESGMPNNRFLAERTGGTYSTLKVQPAELEDSGVYFCASSPSINEQFFGPGTRLTVL.

The V call is TRBV10-3, the J call TRBJ2-7; 9 positions match TRBD2. This CDR3 has 16 amino acids. The germline gives CDR1 ENHRY, CDR2 SYGVKD. The V and J ends lost 0 bases and 1 base, in that order; junction bases with no gene match: 4. The CDR3 sequence: CAISESEREVSYEQYF. As DNA, the CDR3 is TGTGCCATCAGTGAGTCAGAGCGGGAGGTATCCTACGAGCAGTACTTC.

J is TRBJ2-7 and V is TRBV27; maybe TRBD2 (5 bases). This CDR3 spans 14 amino acids. Looked up from germline, CDR1 is MNHEY and CDR2 is SMNVEV (reference sequence). V lost 4 bases to trimming and J lost 3 bases, with 13 bases between them. CDR3 sequence reads: CASSSHGINYEQYF. As DNA, the CDR3 is TGTGCCAGCAGTTCACACGGGATTAACTACGAGCAGTACTTC.

This clone was observed a single time. The chain recombines TRBV4-2 with TRBJ2-7; D possibly corresponds to TRBD2 (5 bases). The length of the CDR3 is 17 residues. Trimming shortened V by 0 bases and J by 4 bases, and 19 bases separated the two germline ends. The germline CDR1 and CDR2 sequences are LGHNA and YNFKEQ. The CDR3 sequence is CASSQDTALAFGYEQYF. In nucleotides, the CDR3 is TGTGCCAGCAGCCAAGATACGGCTTTAGCGTTTGGGTACGAGCAGTACTTC.

There are a few counts of this clone. The chain recombines TRBV28 with TRBJ1-1; D gene unclear. In germline, CDR1 is MDHEN, CDR2 SYDVKM. This CDR3 has 15 amino acids. Trimming took 4 bases from V and 4 from J, leaving 16 bases between them. The CDR3 DNA reads as TGTGCCAGCAGTTCTCACCCCCAAGGGAGCACTGAAGCTTTCTTT. Translation gives CASSSHPQGSTEAFF.

The chain employs TRBV27 and TRBJ2-6, with no clear D. Germline V CDR1 and CDR2: MNHEY, SMNVEV (reference sequence). This CDR3 is built from 15 residues. V was trimmed by 6 bases and J by 4 bases, leaving 13 bases between them. The CDR3: CASSPMVPGANVLTF. CDR3 sequence (DNA): TGTGCCAGCAGCCCCATGGTTCCCGGGGCCAACGTCCTGACTTTC.

V usage is TRBV5-1 and J usage is TRBJ2-7, with 13 bases lining up with TRBD2. V lost 2 bases and J lost 6; bases outside the gene matches: 5. The CDR3 consists of 15 residues. Germline V gives CDR1 SGHRS, CDR2 YFSETQ. The CDR3 here is CASSFRTSGSPEQYF. In DNA, the CDR3 is TGCGCCAGCAGCTTTCGGACTAGCGGGAGCCCCGAGCAGTACTTC.

The count of this clone is one. The chain couples TRBV10-3 to TRBJ1-2; no definite D call. The CDR3 has 16 amino acids. With 2 bases removed from V and 4 bases from J, the gap between germline ends came to 17 bases. The germline gives CDR1 ENHRY, CDR2 SYGVKD. The CDR3 here is CAISEPTERPSYGYTF. DNA for the CDR3: TGTGCCATCAGTGAGCCGACCGAACGGCCCTCCTATGGCTACACCTTC.

The genes are TRBV7-6 and TRBJ2-7; the D is unclear. Trimming pared 6 bases from V and 1 base from J, leaving 7 bases between. CDR1 and CDR2 (germline): SGHVS, FNYEAQ. There are 12 residues in the CDR3. The CDR3 is CASSYLSYEQYF. In nucleotides, the CDR3 is TGTGCCAGCAGTTATTTGTCCTACGAGCAGTACTTC.

V is TRBV18 and J is TRBJ1-1, with TRBD1 as a possible D gene (5 bases). Germline loops: CDR1 KGHSH, CDR2 LQKENI. Trimming pared 0 bases from V and 1 base from J, leaving 18 bases between. This CDR3 comprises 18 residues. CDR3 sequence (DNA): TGTGCCAGCTCACCACCGACTGGGGACTGGATATGGAACACTGAAGCTTTCTTT. Residues: CASSPPTGDWIWNTEAFF.

The chain links TRBV7-2 to TRBJ2-7; D could derive from TRBD1 or TRBD2 (5 bases each). V was shortened by 2 bases and J by 7 bases, with 21 bases between the two germline ends. The CDR3 is 16 residues long. Per germline, CDR1 SGHTA and CDR2 FQGNSA. The CDR3 region is CASSLKFGTPLGEQYF. CDR3 in DNA: TGTGCCAGCAGCTTAAAGTTCGGGACCCCCCTTGGGGAGCAGTACTTC.

The rearrangement links TRBV7-9 to TRBJ2-7, with 8 nucleotides matching TRBD1. V shed 5 bases and J 0 bases; nucleotides not matched to a gene: 6. This CDR3 contains 15 residues. The germline V gene encodes CDR1 SEHNR and CDR2 FQNEAQ (reference sequence). The CDR3 bases are TGTGCCAGCAGCCACCGGGACAGGAGCTCCTACGAGCAGTACTTC. Translating it yields CASSHRDRSSYEQYF.

CDR3 DNA sequence: TGTGCCAGCAGCTTAGCAGGGGGCTTGGTTGAAGCTTTCTTT. This sequence encodes CASSLAGGLVEAFF. The chain has TRBV7-9 and TRBJ1-1, with 7 positions matching TRBD1. There are 14 residues in the CDR3. V was pared by 0 bases and J by 7 bases, with 5 bases of the junction left unmatched. CDR1 SEHNR and CDR2 FQNEAQ come from the germline V gene (reference sequence).

This rearrangement joins TRBV11-2 to TRBJ2-1; D is unclear. Per germline, CDR1 SGHAT and CDR2 FQNNGV. Trimming left V 0 bases short and J 7 bases short, with 7 bases between. This CDR3 has 13 residues. The CDR3 reads CASSLELSNEQFF. In nucleotides, the CDR3 is TGTGCCAGCAGCTTAGAATTATCTAATGAGCAGTTCTTC.